A selection of T cell receptor beta chains follows, all from one sample in a study of cytomegalovirus exposure and HLA in healthy donors. Profiled with immunoSEQ multiplex PCR; TCRdb holds only in-frame clones, not every one. The sample lists about 120,000 clones; about 74% were seen once. Sequenced: PBMCs. These receptors all stem from a male donor in good health and CMV-seronegative. Both conserved end residues are part of each CDR3. The D gene is left open where the match is weak. Clone size is given for some rows only: seen once, a few or many times, or a class if the clone is expanded.

j_call | d_call | v_call | clone_size | cdr3_nt | cdr3_aa
TRBJ1-2 | - | TRBV5-4 | - | TGTGCCAGCAGCTTAGGACAAACGGGCGGCTACACCTTC | CASSLGQTGGYTF
TRBJ1-1 | - | TRBV28 | once | TGTGCCAGCAGTTTCAATTTGGAGACAGGGAACACTGAAGCTTTCTTT | CASSFNLETGNTEAFF
TRBJ2-5 | - | TRBV5-4 | once | TGTGCCAGCAGCTTGGACCTGACGGAGTTTCAGTACTTC | CASSLDLTEFQYF
TRBJ1-6 | TRBD1 | TRBV5-5 | few | TGTGCCAGCAGCTTGGGGGACAGGGCCAATAATTCACCCCTCCACTTT | CASSLGDRANNSPLHF
TRBJ1-6 | - | TRBV7-2 | - | TGTGCCAGCAGCTCCGGGGTACTGCGGAATTCACCCCTCCACTTT | CASSSGVLRNSPLHF
TRBJ2-1 | TRBD1 | TRBV28 | - | TGTGCCAGCAGTTTGGGGACAGGGGTAGAGAATGAGCAGTTCTTC | CASSLGTGVENEQFF
TRBJ2-1 | - | TRBV21-1 | once | TGTGCCAGCAGCAAAACACAGCGGGTCAGGGCCCATATGTCCTACAATGAGCAGTTCTTC | CASSKTQRVRAHMSYNEQFF
TRBJ2-1 | TRBD2 | TRBV7-8 | - | TGTGCCAGCAGCCACGGACTAGCGGGGGCGAGCTCCTACAATGAGCAGTTCTTC | CASSHGLAGASSYNEQFF
TRBJ1-4 | - | TRBV9 | - | TGTGCCAGCAGCGGTGGATTGGGAGGTTCGTGGACTAATGAAAAACTGTTTTTT | CASSGGLGGSWTNEKLFF
TRBJ2-3 | TRBD1 | TRBV15 | - | TGTGCCACCAGCAGAGGAAGGACAGGGGGCTTAAATACGCAGTATTTT | CATSRGRTGGLNTQYF
TRBJ1-4 | - | TRBV5-6 | - | TGTGCCAGCAGCCTGCAGGGAAAGGCTAATGAAAAACTGTTTTTT | CASSLQGKANEKLFF
TRBJ1-4 | TRBD1 | TRBV6-1 | - | TGTGCCAGCAGGGAGGACAGGGTAAAGGGAAAACTGTTTTTT | CASREDRVKGKLFF
TRBJ1-6 | - | TRBV4-2 | few | TGTGCCAGCAGCCATCCGAGGCACAGGGACAATTCACCCCTCCACTTT | CASSHPRHRDNSPLHF
TRBJ1-2 | - | TRBV7-9 | - | TGTTCCAGCAGCTTAGCTGGTCAGAACTATGGCTACACCTTC | CSSSLAGQNYGYTF
TRBJ1-4 | - | TRBV2 | - | TGTGCCAGCAGTGAAGCGGGCCGGGACTTCAATGAAAAACTGTTTTTT | CASSEAGRDFNEKLFF
TRBJ2-1 | - | TRBV6-8 | - | TGTGCCAGCAGTTACCCTAGGGGAACCAATGAGCAGTTCTTC | CASSYPRGTNEQFF
TRBJ2-1 | TRBD2 | TRBV5-8 | - | TGTGCCAGCAAATCACTAGCGGAAGTCTACAATGAGCAGTTCTTC | CASKSLAEVYNEQFF
TRBJ2-3 | TRBD2 | TRBV7-2 | - | TGTGCCAGCAGCCAGCTAGCGGTTAGCACAGATACGCAGTATTTT | CASSQLAVSTDTQYF
TRBJ2-1 | TRBD1 | TRBV9 | - | TGTGCCAGCAGCCCCCGGGGACAGGGTACTGAGCAGTTCTTC | CASSPRGQGTEQFF
TRBJ1-5 | - | TRBV7-6 | - | TGTGCCAGCAGCTTAGAATCCGGGAGCAATCAGCCCCAGCATTTT | CASSLESGSNQPQHF
TRBJ2-5 | TRBD1 | TRBV7-7 | - | TGTGCTAGCAGCGACCGGACAGGGGGCTTTGAGACCCAGTACTTC | CASSDRTGGFETQYF
TRBJ2-7 | - | TRBV15 | - | TGTGCCACCAGCAGAGATGGAGGCGCCTTAAGTCCAGGGAGGTATTACGAGCAGTACTTC | CATSRDGGALSPGRYYEQYF